Each of the 18 T cell receptor beta chains below was sequenced from the same sample in a study of technical replicates of blood from a few donors. The repertoire was sequenced with immunoSEQ multiplex PCR; TCRdb's copy has only in-frame clones and lacks some. The sample has approximately 70,000 clones; approximately 97% are singletons. Sample: T cells isolated from PBMCs. All receptors come from a human donor in good health.

V and J are TRBV30 and TRBJ2-1; 7 nucleotides match TRBD1. V gave up 6 bases and J gave up 8 bases; unmatched junction bases: 13. This CDR3 contains 14 residues. The germline V gene encodes CDR1 GTSNPN and CDR2 SVGIG (reference sequence). This chain's CDR3 is CACLVRQGIDEQFF. The CDR3 region has the DNA TGTGCCTGTTTGGTCCGACAGGGCATCGATGAGCAGTTCTTC.

V usage is TRBV2 and J usage is TRBJ2-5, with a weak D call TRBD2 (5 bases). The V and J ends lost 6 bases and 5 bases respectively, with 16 bases between them. The CDR3 covers 14 residues. The V gene's germline CDR1 is SNHLY and CDR2 FYNNEI. CDR3 sequence (DNA): TGTGCCAGCAGGGACGCGAGGTCGGGGGAGACCCAGTACTTC. This gives the protein CASRDARSGETQYF. The full variable domain, completed using reference TRBV2 and TRBJ2-5, is EPEVTQTPSHQVTQMGQEVILRCVPISNHLYFYWYRQILGQKVEFLVSFYNNEISEKSEIFDDQFSVERPDGSNFTLKIRSTKLEDSAMYFCASRDARSGETQYFGPGTRLLVL.

The chain couples TRBV4-1 to TRBJ1-5; D is unclear. This CDR3 comprises 14 residues. Per the germline V gene, CDR1 is MGHRA and CDR2 is YSYEKL. Trimming stripped 0 bases from V and 6 bases from J, with 9 bases between. The chain's CDR3 is CASSQEKSGQPQHF. As DNA, the CDR3 is TGCGCCAGCAGCCAAGAAAAAAGCGGTCAGCCCCAGCATTTT.

The chain carries TRBV28 and TRBJ2-7; D not resolved. The germline V gene encodes CDR1 MDHEN and CDR2 SYDVKM. The CDR3 consists of 13 residues. Trimming pared 2 bases from V and 1 base from J, leaving 6 bases between. The CDR3 nucleotides read TGTGCCAGCAGTTTAGTCAGTTCCTACGAGCAGTACTTC. Amino acid sequence: CASSLVSSYEQYF.

V usage is TRBV28 and J usage is TRBJ1-5, with TRBD1 as a possible D gene (5 bases). Germline assignment: CDR1 MDHEN and CDR2 SYDVKM. V shed 8 bases and J shed 2 bases, with 22 bases lying between them. The CDR3 covers 17 residues. CDR3 protein: CASAKLWRGGGNQPQHF. The CDR3 DNA is TGTGCCAGCGCCAAGTTATGGAGGGGAGGCGGCAATCAGCCCCAGCATTTT.

The V gene is TRBV25-1, the J gene TRBJ2-7, with D possibly matching TRBD1 (6 bases). CDR1 and CDR2 (germline): MGHDK, SYGVNS. Trimming took 5 bases from V and 2 from J, leaving 13 bases between them. CDR3 length equals 14 residues. CDR3 residues: CASSSQGRAYEQYF. DNA for the CDR3: TGTGCCAGCAGTTCTCAGGGGCGCGCCTACGAGCAGTACTTC.

This chain uses TRBV30 with TRBJ2-7; a weak D match, TRBD1 (6 bases). This CDR3 spans 14 amino acids. V lost 2 bases and J 2 bases, leaving 13 bases between the germline ends. Germline V lookup: CDR1 GTSNPN, CDR2 SVGIG (reference sequence). CDR3: CAWSKGHSPYEQYF. The CDR3, as DNA: TGTGCCTGGAGTAAGGGACATTCACCCTACGAGCAGTACTTC.

The chain is built from TRBV6-1 and TRBJ2-7, with 9 bases that match TRBD1. CDR1 and CDR2 from the germline V gene are MNHNS and SASEGT. The CDR3 covers 15 residues. Trimming cost V 4 bases and J 6 bases; bases outside gene matches: 10. CDR3 in amino acids: CASSASGTGLFEQYF. DNA for the CDR3: TGTGCCAGCAGTGCTTCGGGGACAGGGCTCTTCGAGCAGTACTTC.

V usage is TRBV2 and J usage is TRBJ2-2; possible D gene TRBD2, 6 bases. This CDR3 has 12 amino acids. The V end was cut by 7 bases, the J end by 3 bases, with 6 bases between. CDR1 and CDR2 from the germline V gene are SNHLY and FYNNEI. This chain's CDR3 is CASKRDTGELFF. CDR3 coding DNA: TGTGCCAGCAAGCGGGACACCGGGGAGCTGTTTTTT.

The rearrangement links TRBV13 to TRBJ2-7; unclear D gene. Germline V gene lookup returns CDR1 PRHDT and CDR2 FYEKMQ (reference sequence). Trimming took 2 bases from V and 2 from J, leaving 13 bases between them. CDR3 length equals 15 residues. CDR3 nucleotide sequence: TGTGCCAGCAGCTTAAAAGTGGTCAGGCCCTACGAGCAGTACTTC. It encodes CASSLKVVRPYEQYF.

The chain recombines TRBV5-1 with TRBJ2-7; TRBD1 matches 7 bases. CDR3 length equals 14 residues. J was trimmed by 0 bases and V by 7 bases; bases with no gene match: 7. Germline assignment: CDR1 SGHRS and CDR2 YFSETQ. DNA of the CDR3: TGCGCCAGCTCCTGGACAGGACTCTCCTACGAGCAGTACTTC. This codes for CASSWTGLSYEQYF. The complete variable domain, with remaining parts taken from reference TRBV5-1 and TRBJ2-7, reads KAGVTQTPRYLIKTRGQQVTLSCSPISGHRSVSWYQQTPGQGLQFLFEYFSETQRNKGNFPGRFSGRQFSNSRSEMNVSTLELGDSALYLCASSWTGLSYEQYFGPGTRLTVT.

V and J are TRBV5-1 and TRBJ1-2, with D perhaps TRBD1 (5 bases). Germline loops: CDR1 SGHRS, CDR2 YFSETQ. This CDR3 has 16 amino acids. Trimming took 0 bases from V and 4 from J, leaving 16 bases between them. The CDR3 here is CASSLALGVGGYGYTF. In nucleotides, the CDR3 is TGCGCCAGCAGCTTGGCCCTAGGGGTCGGTGGCTATGGCTACACCTTC.

This chain uses TRBV30 with TRBJ2-3, with 8 nucleotides matching TRBD2. Germline V gives CDR1 GTSNPN, CDR2 SVGIG (reference sequence). This CDR3 has 15 residues. V trimming: 0 bases; J trimming: 2 bases; junction bases outside the gene matches: 4. The CDR3 sequence: CAWSVASGFTDTQYF. The CDR3 nucleotides read TGTGCCTGGAGTGTGGCTAGCGGGTTCACAGATACGCAGTATTTT. The full variable domain, with the rest looked up from reference TRBV30 and TRBJ2-3, is SQTIHQWPATLVQPVGSPLSLECTVEGTSNPNLYWYRQAAGRGLQLLFYSVGIGQISSEVPQNLSASRPQDRQFILSSKKLLLSDSGFYLCAWSVASGFTDTQYFGPGTRLTVL.

V gene TRBV19 combines with J gene TRBJ2-1; 12 bases match TRBD2. From germline, CDR1 is LNHDA and CDR2 SQIVND (reference sequence). This CDR3 is 15 amino acids long. After removal of 1 base from V and 15 bases from J, the junction contained 10 bases not matched to a gene. For the CDR3, the DNA is TGTGCCAGTAGTATAGCTGCTAGCGGGGGGGCCGAGAGGTTCTTC. Translated, it gives CASSIAASGGAERFF.

The chain carries TRBV5-1 and TRBJ2-2; 7 bases fit TRBD1. The V and J ends lost 2 bases and 4 bases, in that order; junction bases with no gene match: 8. This CDR3 has 16 amino acids. The germline V gene encodes CDR1 SGHRS and CDR2 YFSETQ. In DNA, the CDR3 is TGCGCCAGCAGCTTCCGGCAGGGGGAGAGCACCGGGGAGCTGTTTTTT. It codes for CASSFRQGESTGELFF. Based on the CDR3 plus reference TRBV5-1 and TRBJ2-2, the full variable domain is KAGVTQTPRYLIKTRGQQVTLSCSPISGHRSVSWYQQTPGQGLQFLFEYFSETQRNKGNFPGRFSGRQFSNSRSEMNVSTLELGDSALYLCASSFRQGESTGELFFGEGSRLTVL.

The chain links TRBV9 to TRBJ2-2, with 9 bases identical to TRBD1. V lost 3 bases, J lost 1 base, and 13 bases stayed unmatched. There are 19 residues in the CDR3. Germline V lookup: CDR1 SGDLS, CDR2 YYNGEE. The CDR3: CASSDRDRDYRLNTGELFF. The CDR3 bases are TGTGCCAGCAGCGACCGGGACAGGGATTATCGCCTGAACACCGGGGAGCTGTTTTTT.

The chain couples TRBV29-1 to TRBJ1-1; tentatively, D is TRBD1 (6 bases). Per the germline V gene, CDR1 is SQVTM and CDR2 is ANQGSEA. This CDR3 spans 10 amino acids. V was pared by 7 bases and J by 6 bases, with 9 bases between. CDR3: CSARQAEAFF. In DNA form, the CDR3 reads TGCAGCGCAAGACAGGCTGAAGCTTTCTTT. Supplemented by reference TRBV29-1 and TRBJ1-1, the full variable domain reads SAVISQKPSRDICQRGTSLTIQCQVDSQVTMMFWYRQQPGQSLTLIATANQGSEATYESGFVIDKFPISRPNLTFSTLTVSNMSPEDSSIYLCSARQAEAFFGQGTRLTVV.

The gene calls are TRBV28 and TRBJ1-1, with TRBD1 as a possible D gene (5 bases). The germline CDR1 and CDR2 sequences are MDHEN and SYDVKM. Trimming left V 5 bases short and J 10 bases short, with 20 bases between. This CDR3 spans 14 amino acids. Here the CDR3 reads CASSADSPVLGAFF. As DNA, the CDR3 is TGTGCCAGCAGTGCCGACAGCCCGGTGCTTGGAGCTTTCTTT. Based on the CDR3 plus reference TRBV28 and TRBJ1-1, the full variable domain is DVKVTQSSRYLVKRTGEKVFLECVQDMDHENMFWYRQDPGLGLRLIYFSYDVKMKEKGDIPEGYSVSREKKERFSLILESASTNQTSMYLCASSADSPVLGAFFGQGTRLTVV.